A single sample is the source of the 5 T cell receptor beta chains below, sequenced in a study of blood T cell repertoires in COVID-19. TCRdb's table, derived via immunoSEQ multiplex PCR, lists solely in-frame clones and lacks some. The top ten hold roughly 1.9% of the sample, which has approximately 390,000 clones, approximately 86% seen once. Sequencing was performed on PBMCs or T cells enriched from blood (not recorded which). The receptors originated from a woman aged 40 to 50 with acute COVID-19.

The chain couples TRBV29-1 to TRBJ1-4, with D tentatively TRBD1 (5 bases). Germline-derived CDR1 and CDR2 are SQVTM and ANQGSEA. Deletions cut 6 bases from V and 8 bases from J, with 19 bases between. This CDR3 spans 14 amino acids. CDR3 protein: CSVPTGEGQEKLFF. The CDR3, as DNA: TGCAGCGTGCCAACGGGGGAAGGCCAAGAAAAACTGTTTTTT.

At least ten counts were recorded for this clone. This chain joins TRBV9 and TRBJ1-1; a possible D gene is TRBD1 (6 bases). Trimming pared 4 bases from V and 8 bases from J, leaving 12 bases between. CDR3 size: 12 residues. Looked up from germline, CDR1 is SGDLS and CDR2 is YYNGEE. The CDR3 reads CASSPSGAEAFF. In nucleotides, the CDR3 is TGTGCCAGCAGCCCTTCAGGGGCGGAAGCTTTCTTT.

V usage is TRBV6-6 and J usage is TRBJ1-3; no reliable D call. V gave up 6 bases and J gave up 8 bases, with 8 bases separating them. CDR3 length: 11 residues. Germline V gene sequence: CDR1 MNHNY, CDR2 SVGAGI (reference sequence). As DNA, the CDR3 is TGTGCCAGCAGGGTTGTAGACACCATATATTTT. It specifies CASRVVDTIYF.

V usage is TRBV27 and J usage is TRBJ1-2; maybe TRBD1 (5 bases). V lost 7 bases and J 2 bases, leaving 11 bases between the germline ends. The CDR3 contains 13 residues. From germline, CDR1 is MNHEY and CDR2 SMNVEV (reference sequence). CDR3 in DNA: TGTGCCAGCAAGCTGACAGTGAACTATGGCTACACCTTC. It translates to CASKLTVNYGYTF.

This chain connects TRBV11-2 to TRBJ2-1, with 10 bases matching TRBD2. The germline CDR1 and CDR2 sequences are SGHAT and FQNNGV. Trimming at V came to 4 bases and at J to 2 bases, leaving 5 bases not matched to a gene. There are 16 residues in the CDR3. The CDR3: CASSYLAGAPYNEQFF. The CDR3 DNA reads TGTGCCAGCAGCTACCTAGCGGGGGCCCCCTACAATGAGCAGTTCTTC.